The TCR beta chain under discussion was sequenced for a study of technical replicates of blood from a handful of donors. TCRdb's copy holds only in-frame clones and misses some; the assay was immunoSEQ multiplex PCR. The sample contains some 80,000 clones, about 96% of which appear only once. The germline V gene has CDR1 SNHLY and CDR2 FYNNEI. Trimming removed 9 bases from V and 1 base from J, with 12 bases in between. The CDR3 covers 13 residues. Sequencing used T cells isolated from PBMCs. V is TRBV2 and J is TRBJ1-2, with unresolved D. This TCR was sampled from a human donor in good health. The DNA of the CDR3 is TGTGCCAGGGCCTCGCCTGATAACTATGGCTACACCTTC. It specifies CARASPDNYGYTF. Complete variable domain (other parts from reference TRBV2 and TRBJ1-2): EPEVTQTPSHQVTQMGQEVILRCVPISNHLYFYWYRQILGQKVEFLVSFYNNEISEKSEIFDDQFSVERPDGSNFTLKIRSTKLEDSAMYFCARASPDNYGYTFGSGTRLTVV.